Following are 31 T cell receptor beta chains from one sample sequenced in a study of T cell responses to AZD1222 COVID-19 vaccine. Produced via immunoSEQ multiplex PCR; TCRdb's table is partial and in-frame only. The repertoire holds fewer than 120,000 clones, with 92% as singletons. The sample consisted of peripheral blood, taken on day 0 of AZD1222 vaccination. Receptors originate from an adult in good health.

The rearrangement links TRBV11-2 to TRBJ1-6; D is unclear. Trimming took off 7 bases at V and 16 bases at J, with 17 bases between the two ends. Germline V gives CDR1 SGHAT, CDR2 FQNNGV. The CDR3 sequence is 12 residues long. The DNA for the CDR3 is TGTGCCAGCACCATCGTCGGAAGCCCACTCCACTTT. This gives the protein CASTIVGSPLHF.

This chain connects TRBV6-2 or TRBV6-3 to TRBJ1-1; the match to TRBD1 covers 7 bases. Germline CDR1 MNHEY, CDR2 SVGEGT. The CDR3 is 14 amino acids. V dropped 2 bases and J dropped 1; count of bases not matched to a gene: 1. The CDR3 bases are TGTGCCAGCAGTTACGGACAGGAGAACACTGAAGCTTTCTTT. Protein: CASSYGQENTEAFF.

In its sample, this clone was seen once. This chain links TRBV5-6 with TRBJ1-1; possibly TRBD1 for D (6 bases). V lost 6 bases and J lost 4, with 22 bases in between. The CDR3 covers 16 residues. Germline V gives CDR1 SGHDT, CDR2 YYEEEE. This CDR3 reads CASTPAGGAWGTEAFF. CDR3 DNA: TGTGCCAGCACCCCCGCGGGGGGGGCGTGGGGCACTGAAGCTTTCTTT.

The chain joins TRBV5-1 to TRBJ1-3; possible D gene TRBD1, 5 bases. V was clipped by 0 bases and J by 0 bases, with 7 bases between them. The germline gives CDR1 SGHRS, CDR2 YFSETQ. The CDR3 consists of 15 residues. This CDR3 reads CASSLAGGSGNTIYF. CDR3 in DNA: TGCGCCAGCAGCTTGGCCGGGGGCTCTGGAAACACCATATATTTT.

The chain has TRBV6-5 and TRBJ1-2; D gene unclear. CDR3 length: 13 residues. CDR1 is MNHEY, CDR2 SVGAGI, per germline. V lost 2 bases and J 6 bases, leaving 10 bases between the germline ends. The CDR3 protein is CASSYGRSHGYTF. CDR3 coding DNA: TGTGCCAGCAGTTACGGCAGGTCTCATGGCTACACCTTC.

The genes are TRBV6-5 and TRBJ1-5; maybe TRBD1 (6 bases). The CDR3 sequence is 13 residues long. Trimming cost V 5 bases and J 5 bases, with 10 bases left between them. Looked up from germline, CDR1 is MNHEY and CDR2 is SVGAGI. This chain's CDR3 is CASSPGGYQPQHF. CDR3 DNA: TGTGCCAGCAGTCCGGGGGGCTATCAGCCCCAGCATTTT.

This clone was detected only once. The chain joins TRBV4-1 to TRBJ1-6; D perhaps matches TRBD1 (5 bases). V gave up 1 base and J gave up 14 bases, with 15 bases separating them. The CDR3 is 14 amino acids. The germline V gene encodes CDR1 MGHRA and CDR2 YSYEKL. CDR3 bases: TGCGCCAGCAGCCAAGTGTTCGAGGGACCAGCCCTCCACTTT. Translating gives CASSQVFEGPALHF.

This chain uses TRBV6-4 with TRBJ2-1; D is ambiguous. Germline-derived CDR1 and CDR2 are MRHNA and SNTAGT. This CDR3 region has 14 residues. The V end was cut by 0 bases, the J end by 4 bases, with 7 bases between. CDR3 sequence: CASSDSAQYNEQFF. The CDR3 coding sequence is TGTGCCAGCAGTGACTCGGCGCAGTACAATGAGCAGTTCTTC.

V is TRBV6-5 and J is TRBJ1-4; TRBD1 matches 7 bases. The V and J ends lost 10 bases and 7 bases, in that order; junction bases with no gene match: 9. The CDR3 is made up of 13 amino acids. CDR1 and CDR2 from the germline V gene are MNHEY and SVGAGI. CDR3 in amino acids: CATRGSGGEKLFF. As DNA, the CDR3 is TGTGCCACCAGGGGGAGCGGGGGTGAAAAACTGTTTTTT.

V gene TRBV27 combines with J gene TRBJ1-1, with D hard to call. Between the trimmed V and J ends, which lost 7 bases and 4 bases, there was a span of 7 bases. The CDR3 spans 11 residues. Germline loops: CDR1 MNHEY, CDR2 SMNVEV (reference sequence). The CDR3 DNA sequence: TGTGCCAGCAAAAAGGGCACTGAAGCTTTCTTT. Protein: CASKKGTEAFF.

The gene calls are TRBV6-1 and TRBJ1-3; D call uncertain. Deletions cut 0 bases from V and 0 bases from J, with 6 bases between. CDR3 size: 15 residues. CDR1 is MNHNS and CDR2 is SASEGT in the germline V gene. The CDR3 loop is CASSEALPSGNTIYF. The CDR3 region has the DNA TGTGCCAGCAGTGAAGCCCTACCCTCTGGAAACACCATATATTTT.

The chain recombines TRBV5-6 with TRBJ1-2; the match to TRBD1 covers 7 bases. CDR1 and CDR2 from the germline V gene are SGHDT and YYEEEE. The CDR3 runs to 16 residues. Trimming cost V 6 bases and J 0 bases; bases outside gene matches: 11. Here the CDR3 DNA reads TGTGCCAGCACCTGGGGGCGACAGGGAGCTAACTATGGCTACACCTTC. Its protein is CASTWGRQGANYGYTF.

The chain employs TRBV28 and TRBJ1-1; 11 bases are shared with TRBD1. The length of the CDR3 is 15 residues. V trimming: 4 bases; J trimming: 5 bases; junction bases outside the gene matches: 6. The V gene's germline CDR1 is MDHEN and CDR2 SYDVKM. CDR3 sequence: CASSSGDRGRTEAFF. Written as DNA, the CDR3 is TGTGCCAGCAGTTCAGGGGACAGGGGGAGGACTGAAGCTTTCTTT.

This rearrangement joins TRBV20-1 to TRBJ1-6; weak D call: TRBD1 (6 bases). The CDR3 has 16 residues. V lost 3 bases and J 7 bases, leaving 19 bases between the germline ends. The V gene's germline CDR1 is DFQATT and CDR2 SNEGSKA (reference sequence). Here the CDR3 reads CSASRWENRVNSPLHF. As DNA, the CDR3 is TGCAGTGCTAGTCGCTGGGAAAACAGGGTAAATTCACCCCTCCACTTT.

Concerning this clone itself: This sample includes further DNA sequences coding for the same CDR3. The chain is built from TRBV28 and TRBJ2-7, with D perhaps matching TRBD1 (5 bases). The CDR3 loop spans 13 amino acids. The V and J ends lost 7 bases and 0 bases respectively, with 10 bases between them. Germline V gene lookup returns CDR1 MDHEN and CDR2 SYDVKM. The CDR3 sequence is CASNAQGSYEQYF. CDR3 sequence (DNA): TGTGCCAGCAACGCCCAGGGCTCCTACGAGCAGTACTTC.

The chain uses TRBV28 and TRBJ2-7; TRBD2 matches at 7 bases. The length of the CDR3 is 16 residues. The ends lost 5 bases at V and 1 base at J; junction bases unmatched: 11. CDR1 is MDHEN and CDR2 is SYDVKM in the germline V gene. CDR3: CASSGEGTGGSYEQYF. The CDR3, as DNA: TGTGCCAGCAGTGGGGAGGGAACGGGGGGTTCCTACGAGCAGTACTTC.

CDR3 region: CASSPGVGTQYF. CDR3 nucleotide sequence: TGTGCCAGCTCACCGGGGGTCGGGACCCAGTACTTC. The gene calls are TRBV18 and TRBJ2-5; D tentatively reads TRBD1 or TRBD2 (5 bases each). The CDR3 consists of 12 residues. Germline V gene sequence: CDR1 KGHSH, CDR2 LQKENI. V was shortened by 3 bases and J by 7 bases, with 9 bases between the two germline ends.

This chain joins TRBV10-3 and TRBJ1-5; D remains unclear. CDR3 length equals 15 residues. V was pared by 2 bases and J by 0 bases, with 8 bases between. Germline CDR1 reads ENHRY; CDR2 reads SYGVKD. The CDR3 coding sequence is TGTGCCATCAGTGAGCACGGTAATAGCAATCAGCCCCAGCATTTT. It translates to CAISEHGNSNQPQHF.

The rearrangement joins TRBV28 to TRBJ1-3; perhaps TRBD1 as D (5 bases). Per germline, CDR1 MDHEN and CDR2 SYDVKM. CDR3 length: 15 residues. V was clipped by 3 bases and J by 2 bases, with 11 bases between them. CDR3 in DNA: TGTGCCAGCAGTTTCCGAGGGGTCGCTGGAAACACCATATATTTT. It yields the protein CASSFRGVAGNTIYF.

The CDR3 loop reads CASSLLRDRAADEQFF. The CDR3 DNA follows: TGTGCCAGCAGCCTACTCCGGGACAGGGCCGCGGATGAGCAGTTCTTC. The V call is TRBV3-1 (or the pseudogene TRBV3-2), the J call TRBJ2-1; 9 nucleotides agree with TRBD1. The CDR3 is made up of 16 amino acids. Germline V CDR1 and CDR2: LGHDT, YNNKEL (reference sequence). V lost 4 bases to trimming and J lost 8 bases; unmatched junction nucleotides: 12.

This clone was counted a single time. V is TRBV11-3 and J is TRBJ1-4; 9 bases are a match to TRBD1. This CDR3 region has 17 residues. The ends lost 3 bases at V and 0 bases at J; junction bases unmatched: 5. Germline V gives CDR1 SGHNT, CDR2 YENEEA. The CDR3 reads CASSFPGTGTTNEKLFF. The CDR3 DNA reads TGTGCCAGCAGCTTCCCCGGGACAGGGACAACTAATGAAAAACTGTTTTTT.

The CDR3 region has the DNA TGTGCCAGCAGCAGGGGACTAGCGGGTGGGCAGAGCGCAGATACGCAGTATTTT. It translates to CASSRGLAGGQSADTQYF. V usage is TRBV7-2 and J usage is TRBJ2-3; 12 nucleotides align to TRBD2. The CDR3 is 18 residues long. Germline V CDR1 and CDR2: SGHTA, FQGNSA. V dropped 5 bases and J dropped 4; count of bases not matched to a gene: 13.

V usage is TRBV4-2 and J usage is TRBJ2-5, with TRBD1 matching 7 bases. This CDR3 spans 16 amino acids. The junction had 11 bases not matched to a gene; V was cut back by 2 bases and J by 5 bases. Germline values: CDR1 LGHNA, CDR2 YNFKEQ. The CDR3 nucleotides are TGTGCCAGCAGCCAATCAGGGGGTCTCGTATCGGAGACCCAGTACTTC. Its translation: CASSQSGGLVSETQYF.

The V gene is TRBV19, the J gene TRBJ1-1; a weak D match, TRBD1 (5 bases). The V and J ends lost 9 bases and 0 bases respectively, with 14 bases between them. CDR1 LNHDA and CDR2 SQIVND come from the germline V gene (reference sequence). The CDR3 length is 14 residues. The CDR3 sequence is CASKQDPMNTEAFF. CDR3 DNA sequence: TGTGCCAGCAAACAGGACCCCATGAACACTGAAGCTTTCTTT.

In its sample, this clone was seen once. The chain joins TRBV6-5 to TRBJ1-1, with D uncertain. CDR1 is MNHEY and CDR2 is SVGAGI in the germline V gene. The CDR3 has 11 amino acids. The V and J ends lost 7 bases and 7 bases respectively, with 10 bases between them. The CDR3 DNA reads TGTGCCAGCACCCTCCGGGGTGAAGCTTTCTTT. Translating it yields CASTLRGEAFF.

The chain joins TRBV5-5 to TRBJ2-7, with a weak D call TRBD1 (5 bases). V was trimmed by 1 base and J by 3 bases, leaving 11 bases between them. Germline assignment: CDR1 SGHKS and CDR2 YYEKEE (reference sequence). The CDR3 has 14 residues. The CDR3 DNA reads as TGTGCCAGCAGCTTGTGGGCAGGGAACTACGAGCAGTACTTC. Amino acids: CASSLWAGNYEQYF.

This clone has only one observation. One junction end does not reproduce the germline sequence, and a read error may be involved. The rearrangement joins TRBV5-1 to TRBJ1-2, with D possibly TRBD1 on 5 matching bases. The germline CDR1 and CDR2 sequences are SGHRS and YFSETQ. This CDR3 region has 14 residues. DNA of the CDR3: TGCGCCAGCAGCTTGGACGCTACCGTCCGGGGCTACATCTTC. Amino acids: CASSLDATVRGYIF.

V gene TRBV19 combines with J gene TRBJ1-5; weak D call: TRBD1 (5 bases). Germline CDR1 is LNHDA and CDR2 is SQIVND (reference sequence). This CDR3 has 16 residues. V lost 4 bases and J lost 2, with 15 bases in between. The DNA for the CDR3 is TGTGCCAGTAGTACAGAGGGGCGAGGGCGCAATCAGCCCCAGCATTTT. It codes for CASSTEGRGRNQPQHF.

This chain uses TRBV18 with TRBJ2-2; D is unresolved. CDR1 is KGHSH and CDR2 is LQKENI in the germline V gene. This CDR3 has 18 amino acids. The V end lost 1 base, the J end lost 6 bases, and 21 bases lay between the germline ends. CDR3 region: CASSPRIQHGVDPGELFF. In DNA, the CDR3 is TGTGCCAGCTCACCACGAATTCAACACGGAGTAGATCCCGGGGAGCTGTTTTTT.

The CDR3 reads CASSLSRGPLSTEAFF. CDR3 in DNA: TGTGCCAGCTCACTGTCCAGGGGGCCCCTTAGCACTGAAGCTTTCTTT. This chain connects TRBV18 to TRBJ1-1; 8 nucleotides align to TRBD1. The CDR3 contains 16 residues. J gave up 4 bases and V 4 bases, and 11 bases lay outside the gene matches. Germline V gene sequence: CDR1 KGHSH, CDR2 LQKENI. The whole variable domain, filled in from reference TRBV18 and TRBJ1-1, reads NAGVMQNPRHLVRRRGQEARLRCSPMKGHSHVYWYRQLPEEGLKFMVYLQKENIIDESGMPKERFSAEFPKEGPSILRIQQVVRGDSAAYFCASSLSRGPLSTEAFFGQGTRLTVV.

The chain recombines TRBV2 with TRBJ2-7, with D unresolved. Germline CDR1 and CDR2: SNHLY and FYNNEI. Trimming cost V 4 bases and J 9 bases, with 10 bases left between them. The CDR3 spans 11 residues. DNA of the CDR3: TGTGCCAGCAGTGTGGGTAAGAGGCAGTACTTC. The encoded protein is CASSVGKRQYF.